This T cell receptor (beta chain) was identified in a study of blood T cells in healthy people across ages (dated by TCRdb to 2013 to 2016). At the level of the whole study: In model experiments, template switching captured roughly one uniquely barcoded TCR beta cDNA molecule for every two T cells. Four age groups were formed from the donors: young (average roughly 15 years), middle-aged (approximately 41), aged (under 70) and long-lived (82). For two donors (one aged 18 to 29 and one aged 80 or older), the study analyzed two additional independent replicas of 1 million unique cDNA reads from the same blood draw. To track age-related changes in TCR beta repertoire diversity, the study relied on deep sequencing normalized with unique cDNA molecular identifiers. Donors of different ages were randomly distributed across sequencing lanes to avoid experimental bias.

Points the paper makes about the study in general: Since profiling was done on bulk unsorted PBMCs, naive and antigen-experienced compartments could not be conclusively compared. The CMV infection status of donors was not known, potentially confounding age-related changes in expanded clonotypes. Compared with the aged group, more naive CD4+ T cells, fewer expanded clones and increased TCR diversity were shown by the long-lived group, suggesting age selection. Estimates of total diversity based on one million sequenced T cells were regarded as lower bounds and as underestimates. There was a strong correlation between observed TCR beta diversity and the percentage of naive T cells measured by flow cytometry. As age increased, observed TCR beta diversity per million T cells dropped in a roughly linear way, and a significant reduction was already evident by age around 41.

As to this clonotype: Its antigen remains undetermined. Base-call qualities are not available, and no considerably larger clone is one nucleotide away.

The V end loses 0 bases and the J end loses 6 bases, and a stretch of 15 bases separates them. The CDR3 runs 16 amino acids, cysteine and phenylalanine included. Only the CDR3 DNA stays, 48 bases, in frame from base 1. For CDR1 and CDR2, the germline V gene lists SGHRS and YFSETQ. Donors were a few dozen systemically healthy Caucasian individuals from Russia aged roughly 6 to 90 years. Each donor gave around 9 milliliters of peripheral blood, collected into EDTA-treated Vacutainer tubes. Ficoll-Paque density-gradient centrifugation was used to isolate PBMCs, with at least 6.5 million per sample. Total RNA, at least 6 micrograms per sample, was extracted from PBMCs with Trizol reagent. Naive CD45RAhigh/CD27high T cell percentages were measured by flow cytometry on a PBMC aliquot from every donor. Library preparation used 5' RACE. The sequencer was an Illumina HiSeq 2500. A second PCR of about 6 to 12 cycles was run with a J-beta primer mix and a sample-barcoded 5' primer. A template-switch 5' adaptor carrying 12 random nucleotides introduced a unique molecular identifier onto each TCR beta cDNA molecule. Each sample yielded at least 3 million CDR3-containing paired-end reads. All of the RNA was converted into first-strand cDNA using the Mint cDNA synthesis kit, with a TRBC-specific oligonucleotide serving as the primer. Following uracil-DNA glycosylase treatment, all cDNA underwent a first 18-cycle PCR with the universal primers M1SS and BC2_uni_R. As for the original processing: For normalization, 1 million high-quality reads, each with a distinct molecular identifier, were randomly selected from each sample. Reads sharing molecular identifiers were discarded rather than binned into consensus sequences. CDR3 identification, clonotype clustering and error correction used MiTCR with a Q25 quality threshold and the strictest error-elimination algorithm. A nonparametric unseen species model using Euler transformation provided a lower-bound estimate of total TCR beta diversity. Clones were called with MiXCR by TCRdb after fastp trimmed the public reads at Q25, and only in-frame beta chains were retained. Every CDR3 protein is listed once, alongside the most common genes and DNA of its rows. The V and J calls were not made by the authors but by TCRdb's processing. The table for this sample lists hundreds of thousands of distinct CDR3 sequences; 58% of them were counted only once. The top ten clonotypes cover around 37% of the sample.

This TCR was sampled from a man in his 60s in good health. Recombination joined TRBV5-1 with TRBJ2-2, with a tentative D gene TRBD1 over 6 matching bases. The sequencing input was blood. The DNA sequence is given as TGCGCCAGCAGCTTGGCTACAGGGTCGGCGGCCGGGGAGCTGTTTTTT. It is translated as CASSLATGSAAGELFF.